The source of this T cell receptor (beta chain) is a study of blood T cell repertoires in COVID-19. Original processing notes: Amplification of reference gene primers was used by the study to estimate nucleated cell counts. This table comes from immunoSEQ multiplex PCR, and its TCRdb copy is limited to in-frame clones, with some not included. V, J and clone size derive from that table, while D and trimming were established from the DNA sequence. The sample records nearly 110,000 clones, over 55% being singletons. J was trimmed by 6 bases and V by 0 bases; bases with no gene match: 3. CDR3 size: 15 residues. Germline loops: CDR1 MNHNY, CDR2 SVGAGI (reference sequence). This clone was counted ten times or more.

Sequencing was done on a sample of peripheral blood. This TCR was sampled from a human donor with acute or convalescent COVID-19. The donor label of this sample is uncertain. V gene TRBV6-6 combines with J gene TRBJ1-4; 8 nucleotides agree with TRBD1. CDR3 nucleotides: TGTGCCAGCAGTTACTCTTCGGACAGGGATGAAAAACTGTTTTTT. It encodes CASSYSSDRDEKLFF.